This passage covers 23 T cell receptor beta chains from one sample sequenced in a study of blood T cell repertoires in COVID-19. The table came from immunoSEQ multiplex PCR; TCRdb's copy has only in-frame clones and leaves some out. Of 250,000 or so clones in the sample, around 81% were seen once. Input material: peripheral blood. All receptors derive from a man aged 25-45 years who had recovered from COVID-19.

This chain connects TRBV27 to TRBJ1-5; 11 bases are a match to TRBD1. The V gene end was trimmed by 4 bases and the J gene end by 6 bases; junction bases not matched to a gene: 8. The CDR3 runs to 16 residues. The germline V gene encodes CDR1 MNHEY and CDR2 SMNVEV (reference sequence). The CDR3 is CASSSGQGALGQPQHF. CDR3 nucleotide sequence: TGTGCCAGCAGTTCCGGACAGGGGGCTTTAGGTCAGCCCCAGCATTTT.

This clone was counted only a few times. This chain connects TRBV19 to TRBJ1-2; D gene unclear. The germline V gene encodes CDR1 LNHDA and CDR2 SQIVND (reference sequence). The CDR3 runs 14 residues. Trimming took 5 bases from V and 8 from J, leaving 18 bases between them. Here the CDR3 reads CASSLKVAVWGYTF. CDR3 nucleotide sequence: TGTGCCAGTAGTTTAAAAGTCGCAGTCTGGGGCTACACCTTC.

The gene calls are TRBV5-1 and TRBJ2-3; TRBD2 aligns across 7 bases. This CDR3 contains 16 residues. V lost 1 base to trimming and J lost 2 bases; unmatched junction nucleotides: 7. CDR1 and CDR2 (germline): SGHRS, YFSETQ. The CDR3 nucleotides are TGCGCCAGCAGCTTGAGCGGGGCCACACACACAGATACGCAGTATTTT. This codes for CASSLSGATHTDTQYF.

CDR3 bases: TGTGCCAGCAGCTTGGGCAGATTCCAAGAGACCCAGTACTTC. Translating gives CASSLGRFQETQYF. V gene TRBV7-3 combines with J gene TRBJ2-5; D is unclear. This CDR3 has 14 residues. The germline V and J ends were trimmed by 3 bases and 1 base, with 9 bases remaining between them. The V gene's germline CDR1 is SGHTA and CDR2 FQGTGA.

As regards this clone: The same CDR3 is also encoded by other DNA sequences in this sample. The chain links TRBV18 to TRBJ1-5; 7 positions agree with TRBD1. The germline V gene has CDR1 KGHSH and CDR2 LQKENI. This CDR3 is 14 amino acids long. V shed 3 bases, J shed 3 bases, and the junction held 2 bases outside the gene matches. The CDR3 region is CASSPGTDNQPQHF. Here the CDR3 DNA reads TGTGCCAGCTCACCGGGGACAGACAATCAGCCCCAGCATTTT.

The count of this clone is one. The chain recombines TRBV18 with TRBJ2-3; D ambiguous. V dropped 2 bases and J dropped 0 bases, with 9 bases sitting between them. The CDR3 extends over 15 amino acids. CDR1 and CDR2 from the germline V gene are KGHSH and LQKENI. The CDR3 here is CASSPGDSSTDTQYF. CDR3 sequence (DNA): TGTGCCAGCTCACCAGGAGATTCTAGCACAGATACGCAGTATTTT.

CDR3 protein: CASSTSRQGDQPQHF. The CDR3 bases are TGTGCCAGCAGCACCTCCAGACAGGGTGATCAGCCCCAGCATTTT. This chain links TRBV5-8 with TRBJ1-5, with TRBD1 matching 7 bases. The CDR3 is made up of 15 amino acids. Germline assignment: CDR1 SGHTS and CDR2 YDEGEE. V shed 4 bases and J 5 bases; nucleotides not matched to a gene: 9.

The CDR3 DNA reads TGTGCCAGCAGCTTAGGATCGGACACTGAAGCTTTCTTT. The encoded protein is CASSLGSDTEAFF. The gene calls are TRBV11-1 and TRBJ1-1; no firm D call. The V end was cut by 1 base, the J end by 3 bases, with 6 bases between. CDR1 and CDR2 from the germline V gene are SGHAT and FQDESV (reference sequence). The CDR3 has 13 amino acids.

This clone appeared once. The chain employs TRBV2 and TRBJ2-7, with 8 bases identical to TRBD1. CDR1 is SNHLY, CDR2 FYNNEI, per germline. Unmatched junction bases numbered 6, after V lost 6 bases and J lost 2 bases. The CDR3 consists of 14 residues. DNA of the CDR3: TGTGCCAGCAGGGGAGGACAGGGACCCTACGAGCAGTACGTC. Its translation: CASRGGQGPYEQYV.

This rearrangement joins TRBV6-5 to TRBJ1-1; D remains ambiguous. This CDR3 has 13 amino acids. Germline V gives CDR1 MNHEY, CDR2 SVGAGI. V was clipped by 5 bases and J by 0 bases, with 7 bases between them. CDR3 in amino acids: CASSTYLNTEAFF. Written as DNA, the CDR3 is TGTGCCAGCAGTACCTACTTGAACACTGAAGCTTTCTTT.

The chain joins TRBV7-2 to TRBJ2-5, with 8 bases that match TRBD2. Germline trimming cut 3 bases from V and 5 bases from J; bases unmatched to any gene: 11. The CDR3 spans 16 residues. CDR1 and CDR2 (germline): SGHTA, FQGNSA. CDR3 protein: CASSLSIAGMRETQYF. The DNA of the CDR3 is TGTGCCAGCAGCTTGAGTATAGCGGGGATGAGGGAGACCCAGTACTTC.

CDR3 bases: TGTGCCAGTAGTCTCGGACAGCTCACCGGGGAGCTGTTTTTT. Residues: CASSLGQLTGELFF. The rearrangement joins TRBV19 to TRBJ2-2; tentatively, D is TRBD1 (6 bases). The CDR3 has 14 amino acids. The V gene's germline CDR1 is LNHDA and CDR2 SQIVND (reference sequence). V was pared by 5 bases and J by 4 bases, with 11 bases between.

This clone was observed once. The V gene is TRBV5-1, the J gene TRBJ2-5, with D perhaps TRBD2 (5 bases). This CDR3 is built from 14 residues. Germline lookup yields CDR1 SGHRS and CDR2 YFSETQ. Trimming stripped 0 bases from V and 4 bases from J, with 10 bases between. CDR3 residues: CASSLESGRETQYF. CDR3 nucleotides: TGCGCCAGCAGCTTGGAGTCGGGAAGAGAGACCCAGTACTTC.

The chain employs TRBV29-1 and TRBJ2-5; a weak D match, TRBD2 (6 bases). This CDR3 is 14 amino acids long. Trimming cost V 6 bases and J 7 bases, with 21 bases left between them. Germline values: CDR1 SQVTM, CDR2 ANQGSEA. The CDR3 spells CSVGTGTPRGTQYF. The CDR3, as DNA: TGCAGCGTCGGTACCGGGACTCCGCGGGGGACCCAGTACTTC.

The chain couples TRBV10-3 to TRBJ1-1, with D uncertain. The CDR3 consists of 13 residues. From germline, CDR1 is ENHRY and CDR2 SYGVKD. Deletions cut 4 bases from V and 8 bases from J, with 14 bases between. This chain's CDR3 is CAISGLVGTEAFF. In DNA, the CDR3 is TGTGCCATCAGTGGGTTGGTCGGTACGGAAGCTTTCTTT.

This clone was picked up a small number of times. This rearrangement joins TRBV4-1 to TRBJ1-2; 9 nucleotides align to TRBD1. V lost 2 bases to trimming and J lost 5 bases; unmatched junction nucleotides: 6. Germline values: CDR1 MGHRA, CDR2 YSYEKL. The CDR3 has 15 amino acids. As DNA, the CDR3 is TGCGCCAGCAGCCAACAGGACAGGGGAGCTTATGGCTACACCTTC. Residues: CASSQQDRGAYGYTF.

CDR3 DNA sequence: TGTGCCAGCAGCCAAGCCGCTAATCAGCCCCAGCATTTT. Translating gives CASSQAANQPQHF. The V and J genes are TRBV28 and TRBJ1-5, with no clear D. Germline V lookup: CDR1 MDHEN, CDR2 SYDVKM. The CDR3 has 13 amino acids. V shed 6 bases and J shed 4 bases, with 10 bases lying between them.

The J gene is TRBJ1-1, the V gene TRBV19, with D uncertain. Germline values: CDR1 LNHDA, CDR2 SQIVND (reference sequence). V lost 3 bases and J lost 4, with 15 bases in between. CDR3 length: 15 amino acids. The CDR3 bases are TGTGCCAGTAGTATCGTCGCGGGCGCGGGCACTGAAGCTTTCTTT. Translation: CASSIVAGAGTEAFF.

The chain employs TRBV3-1 (or the pseudogene TRBV3-2) and TRBJ1-3; D is undetermined. Per the germline V gene, CDR1 is LGHDT and CDR2 is YNNKEL (reference sequence). V shed 4 bases and J shed 6 bases, with 16 bases lying between them. The CDR3 is 15 residues long. The CDR3: CASSPTDPGSNTIYF. The CDR3 DNA sequence: TGTGCCAGCAGCCCCACAGACCCTGGGTCAAACACCATATATTTT.

This chain connects TRBV7-2 to TRBJ1-1; the D gene is possibly TRBD1 (5 bases). The V and J ends lost 5 bases and 4 bases respectively, with 14 bases between them. This CDR3 has 14 amino acids. Per the germline V gene, CDR1 is SGHTA and CDR2 is FQGNSA. CDR3 DNA: TGTGCCAGCAGCATGGCGCAGGGATCCACTGAAGCTTTCTTT. Amino acid sequence: CASSMAQGSTEAFF.

This clone was counted only a few times. The chain couples TRBV5-1 to TRBJ1-2; 7 bases match TRBD1. This CDR3 comprises 13 residues. Germline assignment: CDR1 SGHRS and CDR2 YFSETQ. The V gene end was trimmed by 7 bases and the J gene end by 5 bases; junction bases not matched to a gene: 8. This CDR3 reads CASGRDRTYGYTF. CDR3 bases: TGCGCCAGCGGTAGGGACAGAACTTATGGCTACACCTTC. The variable domain in full, with the rest retrieved from reference TRBV5-1 and TRBJ1-2, is KAGVTQTPRYLIKTRGQQVTLSCSPISGHRSVSWYQQTPGQGLQFLFEYFSETQRNKGNFPGRFSGRQFSNSRSEMNVSTLELGDSALYLCASGRDRTYGYTFGSGTRLTVV.

The chain couples TRBV2 to TRBJ1-6, with TRBD1 identical over 7 bases. V trimming: 6 bases; J trimming: 10 bases; junction bases outside the gene matches: 12. The CDR3 runs to 15 residues. The germline CDR1 and CDR2 sequences are SNHLY and FYNNEI. DNA for the CDR3: TGTGCCAGCAGGATCCAACAGGGGATCGGGTCACCCCTCCACTTT. Residues: CASRIQQGIGSPLHF.

The chain employs TRBV10-3 and TRBJ2-7; 9 positions agree with TRBD2. CDR3 length: 14 residues. Germline V CDR1 and CDR2: ENHRY, SYGVKD. The ends lost 6 bases at V and 5 bases at J; junction bases unmatched: 8. This CDR3 is CAISPREGENEQYF. The CDR3 DNA reads as TGTGCCATCAGCCCGCGGGAGGGTGAAAACGAGCAGTACTTC.